This is a list of T cell receptor beta chains from one sample in a study of T cells in Graves' hyperthyroidism and ophthalmopathy. TCRdb reprocessed the multiplex PCR reads via MiXCR and lists one record per CDR3 protein. This table has about 420,000 distinct CDR3 sequences, roughly 13% appearing once. The sample was blood. Every receptor here comes from a woman younger than 35 with Graves' hyperthyroidism. Both conserved end residues are part of each CDR3. D genes are given only for firm matches. Clone size is given for some rows only: seen once, a few or many times, or a class if the clone is expanded.

CDR3 length,V gene,clone size,D gene,J gene,CDR3 protein,CDR3 DNA
14,TRBV25-1,few,.,TRBJ1-1,CASSEYKRNTEAFF,TGTGCCAGCAGTGAATATAAAAGGAACACTGAAGCTTTCTTT
16,TRBV28,many,.,TRBJ2-1,CASSLPGAASYNEQFF,TGTGCCAGCAGTTTACCAGGAGCGGCGTCCTACAATGAGCAGTTCTTC
17,TRBV19,.,TRBD1,TRBJ1-4,CASSRRTGGFGNEKLFF,TGTGCCAGTAGTAGACGGACAGGGGGCTTCGGTAATGAAAAACTGTTTTTT
15,TRBV4-3,many,.,TRBJ1-2,CASSQDVTGDYGYTF,TGCGCCAGCAGCCAAGATGTGACGGGGGACTATGGCTACACCTTC
14,TRBV5-1,few,.,TRBJ1-3,CASSEGDAGNTIYF,TGCGCCAGCAGCGAAGGGGACGCTGGAAACACCATATATTTT
15,TRBV2,many,.,TRBJ1-5,CASSRDTDLNQPQHF,TGTGCCAGCAGTAGAGACACGGACCTCAATCAGCCCCAGCATTTT
16,TRBV5-1,few,TRBD2,TRBJ2-5,CASSLAGGRAEETQYF,TGCGCCAGCAGCTTGGCTGGCGGGAGGGCCGAGGAGACCCAGTACTTC
11,TRBV28,many,.,TRBJ2-5,CASRELGTQYF,TGTGCCAGCAGGGAGTTAGGGACCCAGTACTTC
17,TRBV11-2,many,.,TRBJ2-3,CASSPMGAGPRTDTQYF,TGTGCCAGCAGCCCGATGGGAGCCGGGCCACGCACAGATACGCAGTATTTT
14,TRBV20-1,.,.,TRBJ2-5,CSAAPPDFVETQYF,TGCAGTGCCGCCCCCCCCGATTTCGTCGAGACCCAGTACTTC
13,TRBV7-9,many,TRBD1,TRBJ2-1,CASSQTGNNEQFF,TGTGCCAGCAGCCAGACAGGGAACAATGAGCAGTTCTTC
15,TRBV6-5,many,TRBD1,TRBJ2-7,CASSSTTGPSYEQYF,TGTGCCAGCAGTTCGACGACAGGGCCCTCCTACGAGCAGTACTTC
14,TRBV6-1,many,TRBD2,TRBJ2-1,CASQREAGYDEQFF,TGTGCCAGCCAACGGGAGGCAGGGTACGATGAGCAGTTCTTC
12,TRBV10-3,.,.,TRBJ2-5,CAISGTSETQYF,TGTGCCATCAGCGGAACGAGCGAGACCCAGTACTTC
17,TRBV27,few,.,TRBJ1-4,CASSLRLMAGKNEKLFF,TGTGCCAGCAGTTTACGACTAATGGCAGGGAAAAATGAAAAACTGTTTTTT
12,TRBV30,.,.,TRBJ1-5,CAWSYGNQPQHF,TGTGCCTGGAGTTATGGCAATCAGCCCCAGCATTTT
12,TRBV13,few,.,TRBJ1-2,CASGLLGVGYTF,TGTGCCAGCGGGCTTCTAGGCGTAGGCTACACCTTC
17,TRBV30,few,TRBD1,TRBJ2-1,CAWRARGRDRGYNEQFF,TGTGCCTGGAGAGCGAGGGGGAGGGACAGGGGTTACAATGAGCAGTTCTTC
16,TRBV12-3/TRBV12-4,many,TRBD1,TRBJ2-3,CASSPGTGLPTDTQYF,TGTGCCAGCAGTCCTGGGACAGGGCTTCCCACAGATACGCAGTATTTT
14,TRBV28,many,.,TRBJ2-1,CASSLREYHNEQFF,TGTGCCAGCAGTTTACGGGAGTACCACAATGAGCAGTTCTTC
15,TRBV28,many,TRBD2,TRBJ2-7,CASSRLAGGAYEQYF,TGTGCCAGCAGCCGACTAGCGGGAGGGGCCTACGAGCAGTACTTC
18,TRBV12-3/TRBV12-4,few,TRBD2,TRBJ2-2,CASRLFGLAGSNTGELFF,TGTGCCAGCAGACTCTTCGGGTTAGCGGGGTCGAACACCGGGGAGCTGTTTTTT
17,TRBV18,.,TRBD2,TRBJ2-1,CASSSTSGRALENEQFF,TGTGCCAGCTCATCTACTAGCGGGAGGGCTCTAGAAAATGAGCAGTTCTTC
14,TRBV10-2,.,.,TRBJ2-3,CASSESGESDTQYF,TGCGCCAGCAGTGAATCGGGGGAGTCAGATACGCAGTATTTT
13,TRBV11-2,many,TRBD1,TRBJ1-1,CASSPGTGLRAFF,TGTGCCAGCAGCCCTGGGACAGGCCTGAGGGCTTTCTTT
15,TRBV9,.,.,TRBJ1-1,CASSVGPTSDTEAFF,TGTGCCAGCAGCGTAGGGCCCACGAGCGACACTGAAGCTTTCTTT
16,TRBV10-3,.,.,TRBJ2-4,CAISERGGVVENIQYF,TGTGCCATCAGTGAGAGGGGGGGAGTGGTAGAAAACATTCAGTACTTC
15,TRBV11-3,many,.,TRBJ2-3,CASSFGLASTDTQYF,TGTGCCAGCAGCTTTGGTTTAGCGAGCACAGATACGCAGTATTTT
16,TRBV12-3/TRBV12-4,.,.,TRBJ1-3,CASSGRDPSSGNTIYF,TGTGCCAGCAGTGGCCGGGACCCTAGCTCTGGAAACACCATATATTTT
15,TRBV12-3/TRBV12-4,.,.,TRBJ2-6,CASSTGLSGANVLTF,TGTGCCAGCAGCACAGGGTTGAGTGGGGCCAACGTCCTGACTTTC
15,TRBV27,.,TRBD2,TRBJ2-7,CASSLMAGGGGEQYF,TGTGCCAGCAGTTTAATGGCGGGAGGAGGGGGCGAGCAGTACTTC
12,TRBV30,.,.,TRBJ1-1,CAWGDLNTEAFF,TGTGCCTGGGGGGACCTGAACACTGAAGCTTTCTTT
15,TRBV7-3,.,TRBD2,TRBJ2-1,CASSPSLAGGTEQFF,TGTGCCAGCAGCCCATCACTAGCGGGAGGTACTGAGCAGTTCTTC
17,TRBV20-1,few,.,TRBJ2-3,CSARDVGLQGGADTQYF,TGCAGTGCTAGAGATGTCGGCCTACAAGGGGGGGCGGATACGCAGTATTTT
15,TRBV29-1,few,.,TRBJ2-4,CSVAGGRYGKNIQYF,TGCAGCGTTGCTGGGGGTAGGTACGGCAAAAACATTCAGTACTTC
14,TRBV20-1,many,.,TRBJ1-1,CSARAGGRNTEAFF,TGCAGTGCTAGAGCCGGCGGAAGGAACACTGAAGCTTTCTTT
16,TRBV9,.,.,TRBJ2-3,CASSVGRRTPTDTQYF,TGTGCCAGCAGCGTAGGGAGGAGAACTCCCACAGATACGCAGTATTTT
15,TRBV24-1,many,TRBD1,TRBJ2-1,CATDPGQGAANEQFF,TGTGCCACCGATCCGGGACAGGGGGCAGCAAATGAGCAGTTCTTC
14,TRBV30,.,.,TRBJ1-2,CAWSVSEQGDGYTF,TGTGCCTGGAGTGTGTCGGAACAGGGAGATGGCTACACCTTC
16,TRBV19,few,TRBD1,TRBJ2-2,CASSSPGTEVAGELFF,TGTGCCAGTAGTAGCCCCGGGACAGAGGTTGCCGGGGAGCTGTTTTTT
16,TRBV27,few,.,TRBJ2-1,CASSPIIRGPANEQFF,TGTGCCAGCAGTCCAATAATCCGCGGGCCTGCGAATGAGCAGTTCTTC
15,TRBV12-3/TRBV12-4,.,TRBD1,TRBJ1-2,CASSLAQGANYGYTF,TGTGCCAGCAGTTTAGCCCAGGGGGCCAACTATGGCTACACCTTC
18,TRBV6-1,many,TRBD1,TRBJ1-6,CASSADRVRSSYNSPLHF,TGTGCCAGCAGCGCTGACAGGGTGAGAAGCTCCTATAATTCACCCCTCCACTTT
13,TRBV7-9,many,.,TRBJ2-1,CASSLVGSGEQFF,TGTGCCAGCAGCTTAGTAGGGTCGGGCGAGCAGTTCTTC
14,TRBV2,.,.,TRBJ2-1,CASSELGFHNEQFF,TGTGCCAGCAGTGAGTTGGGATTCCACAATGAGCAGTTCTTC
14,TRBV30,many,.,TRBJ1-2,CAWRRRGWDYGYTF,TGTGCCTGGAGGCGCCGTGGTTGGGACTATGGCTACACCTTC
13,TRBV30,many,TRBD1,TRBJ2-1,CACGTGSDNEQFF,TGTGCCTGCGGGACAGGGAGTGACAATGAGCAGTTCTTC
13,TRBV6-1,many,TRBD2,TRBJ2-7,CASSSGRAWEQYF,TGTGCCAGCAGTAGCGGGAGGGCCTGGGAGCAGTACTTC
15,TRBV2,many,.,TRBJ1-2,CASSDQAAEYHGYTF,TGTGCCAGCAGTGATCAAGCGGCAGAATACCATGGCTACACCTTC
14,TRBV29-1,.,.,TRBJ2-7,CSVEIQGGARGQYF,TGCAGCGTTGAAATCCAGGGTGGGGCCCGGGGGCAGTACTTC
16,TRBV11-2,.,.,TRBJ2-1,CASSSAGSVWSNEQFF,TGTGCCAGCAGCAGCGCGGGGAGCGTTTGGAGCAATGAGCAGTTCTTC
14,TRBV28,.,TRBD1,TRBJ1-4,CASSFEGAVEKLFF,TGTGCCAGCAGTTTTGAGGGGGCGGTTGAAAAACTGTTTTTT
18,TRBV20-1,few,TRBD2,TRBJ2-1,CSARSASGRIGSYNEQFF,TGCAGTGCTAGATCAGCTAGCGGGAGGATCGGCTCCTACAATGAGCAGTTCTTC
15,TRBV27,few,.,TRBJ2-2,CASSLAGVYTGELFF,TGTGCCAGCAGTTTAGCGGGTGTATACACCGGGGAGCTGTTTTTT
16,TRBV28,many,TRBD2,TRBJ2-7,CASSLQAGGFSYEQYF,TGTGCCAGCAGTTTACAAGCGGGAGGTTTTTCCTACGAGCAGTACTTC
14,TRBV30,many,.,TRBJ1-4,CAWSVKGGDEKLFF,TGTGCCTGGAGTGTAAAGGGTGGGGATGAAAAACTGTTTTTT
17,TRBV4-1,.,TRBD2,TRBJ2-5,CASSHPGTSGSIETQYF,TGCGCCAGCAGCCACCCAGGGACTAGCGGGTCCATAGAGACCCAGTACTTC
10,TRBV29-1,few,.,TRBJ2-6,CSVGDSVLTF,TGCAGCGTTGGGGATAGCGTCCTGACTTTC
16,TRBV3-1,.,.,TRBJ1-2,CASSQDLRGRNYGYTF,TGTGCCAGCAGCCAAGATCTCCGGGGGCGCAACTATGGCTACACCTTC